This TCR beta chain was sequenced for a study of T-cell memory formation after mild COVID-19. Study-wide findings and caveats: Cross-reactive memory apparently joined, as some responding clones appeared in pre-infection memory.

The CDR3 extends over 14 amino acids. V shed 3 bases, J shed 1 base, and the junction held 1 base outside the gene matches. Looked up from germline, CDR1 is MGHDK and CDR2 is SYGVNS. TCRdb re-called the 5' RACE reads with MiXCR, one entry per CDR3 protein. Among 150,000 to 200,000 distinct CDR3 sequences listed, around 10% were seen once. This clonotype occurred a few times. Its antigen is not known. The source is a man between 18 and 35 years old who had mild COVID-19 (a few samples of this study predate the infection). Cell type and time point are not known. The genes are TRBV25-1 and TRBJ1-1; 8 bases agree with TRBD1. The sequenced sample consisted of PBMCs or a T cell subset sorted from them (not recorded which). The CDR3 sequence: CASSEGQANTEAFF. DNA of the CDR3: TGTGCCAGCAGTGAGGGACAGGCGAACACTGAAGCTTTCTTT.